This is a list of T cell receptor beta chains from one sample in a study of T-cell memory formation after mild COVID-19. One entry per CDR3 protein, called by TCRdb with MiXCR from the 5' RACE reads. The sample has approximately 52,000 distinct CDR3 sequences; approximately 9% are singletons. Material: PBMCs or a T cell subset sorted from them (not recorded which). These receptors all come from an adult woman who had mild COVID-19 (a few samples of this study predate the infection). Cell type and time point are not known. CDR3s include the opening cysteine and the closing phenylalanine or tryptophan. Fields, in order: clone size, J gene, D gene, V gene, CDR3 protein, CDR3 DNA. A D gene is named only where the DNA matches it firmly. Clone sizes are given selectively: once, few, many, or a class where the clone is expanded.

. TRBJ2-1 . TRBV4-1 CASSRVIQGEQFF TGCGCCAGCAGCCGAGTCATTCAGGGGGAGCAGTTCTTC
few TRBJ1-3 . TRBV5-6 CASSLVAIGNTIYF TGTGCCAGCAGCTTGGTCGCGATCGGAAACACCATATATTTT
. TRBJ2-3 . TRBV6-2/TRBV6-3 CDSSQGWRDSDTQYF TGTGACAGCAGCCAAGGTTGGCGGGATTCAGATACGCAGTATTTT
. TRBJ1-1 . TRBV20-1 CSARVPGQNTEAFF TGCAGTGCTAGAGTACCGGGACAGAACACTGAAGCTTTCTTT
many TRBJ2-1 . TRBV5-6 CASSPEGRHNEQFF TGTGCCAGCAGCCCCGAGGGACGGCACAATGAGCAGTTCTTC
many TRBJ2-7 . TRBV5-6 CASSLAIGPMYF TGTGCCAGCAGCTTGGCCATAGGTCCGATGTACTTC
few TRBJ2-6 . TRBV12-3/TRBV12-4 CASSSESGTGANVLTF TGTGCCAGCAGTTCCGAGTCCGGTACCGGGGCCAACGTCCTGACTTTC
many TRBJ1-1 . TRBV20-1 CSPNQSGQAQAFF TGCAGTCCGAACCAGTCGGGGCAGGCCCAAGCTTTCTTT
. TRBJ1-5 . TRBV4-1 CASSQGGRDTIWPQHF TGCGCCAGCAGCCAAGGAGGCAGGGACACAATTTGGCCCCAGCATTTT
. TRBJ2-2 . TRBV11-3 CASSSLIGELFF TGTGCCAGCAGCTCCTTGATTGGGGAGCTGTTTTTT
many TRBJ2-7 . TRBV5-1 CASSLVAGEQYF TGCGCCAGCAGCTTGGTCGCCGGTGAGCAGTACTTC
. TRBJ1-1 . TRBV6-5 CASSYYGRGTEAFF TGTGCCAGCAGTTACTATGGCAGAGGGACTGAAGCTTTCTTT
. TRBJ2-7 TRBD1 TRBV20-1 CSARTGGRGGLSSYEQYF TGCAGTGCGCGGACAGGGGGCCGTGGCGGGCTAAGCTCCTACGAGCAGTACTTC
many TRBJ2-3 . TRBV20-1 CSARGKDTQYF TGCAGTGCCCGAGGGAAGGATACGCAGTATTTT
few TRBJ2-5 TRBD2 TRBV20-1 CSAIRGGGEETQYF TGCAGTGCTATTCGAGGCGGGGGGGAAGAGACCCAGTACTTC
. TRBJ2-7 TRBD1 TRBV30 CAWSVLGQGGEQYF TGTGCCTGGAGTGTTTTGGGACAGGGGGGCGAGCAGTACTTC
many TRBJ2-7 . TRBV4-3 CASSQDAQNSYEQYF TGCGCCAGCAGCCAAGATGCCCAAAACTCCTACGAGCAGTACTTC
many TRBJ1-2 . TRBV6-1 CATTQNYGYTF TGTGCCACCACACAGAACTATGGCTACACCTTC
. TRBJ2-7 . TRBV25-1 CASSQHPGRPSPEQYF TGTGCCAGCAGCCAGCACCCGGGACGGCCATCCCCCGAGCAGTACTTC
few TRBJ2-3 . TRBV4-3 CASSQVGLATDTQYF TGCGCCAGCAGCCAAGTTGGCCTAGCCACAGATACGCAGTATTTT
many TRBJ2-1 TRBD2 TRBV13 CASSLGPSSLLGREGNEQFF TGTGCCAGCAGCTTAGGTCCCTCCTCCCTGTTAGGGCGGGAGGGCAATGAGCAGTTCTTC
many TRBJ1-5 . TRBV5-1 CASSLNWNQPQHF TGCGCCAGCAGCCTGAACTGGAATCAGCCCCAGCATTTT
. TRBJ1-1 . TRBV7-8 CASRAVGAEAFF TGTGCCAGCAGAGCTGTAGGGGCTGAAGCTTTCTTT
. TRBJ1-5 . TRBV11-2 CASSRTGMDQPQHF TGTGCCAGCAGCCGTACAGGGATGGATCAGCCCCAGCATTTT
. TRBJ2-7 TRBD2 TRBV11-3 CASSLRGVAGGLTYEQYF TGTGCCAGCAGCCTTAGAGGGGTAGCGGGAGGGCTAACCTACGAGCAGTACTTC
. TRBJ2-1 . TRBV4-3 CASSQAAGPYNEQFF TGCGCCAGCAGCCAAGCGGCAGGGCCATACAATGAGCAGTTCTTC
. TRBJ2-5 TRBD1 TRBV7-9 CASSLIDRVQETQYF TGTGCCAGCAGCCTTATCGACAGGGTCCAAGAGACCCAGTACTTC
few TRBJ1-4 . TRBV5-5 CASSLAPWPNEKLFF TGTGCCAGCAGCTTGGCCCCATGGCCTAATGAAAAACTGTTTTTT
. TRBJ2-3 TRBD2 TRBV6-4 CASSVSPSGMGTDTQYF TGTGCCAGCAGTGTCAGCCCTAGCGGGATGGGCACAGATACGCAGTATTTT
many TRBJ2-1 TRBD2 TRBV20-1 CSVTAPGLAGSEQFF TGCAGTGTCACGGCCCCGGGACTAGCGGGGAGTGAGCAGTTCTTC